A selection of T cell receptor beta chains follows, all from one sample in a study of T cells after yellow fever vaccination. TCRdb reanalysed the 5' RACE reads using MiXCR and keeps one entry per CDR3 protein. Among 300,000 or so distinct CDR3 sequences listed, over 10% were seen once. The sequencing used CD4+ T cells sorted from PBMCs, collected 45 days after the yellow fever booster vaccination. All receptors derive from a man younger than 45 who received the YFV17D yellow fever vaccine. Both conserved end residues are trimmed from each CDR3. A clone size is listed for some rows: how often the clone was seen (once, few, many), or a class if it is expanded.

v_call	clone_size	cdr3_aa
TRBV6-1	many	ASRETTGDFYGYT
TRBV27	few	ASSLRTPYGANVLT
TRBV4-2	few	ASSQETQSADTQY
TRBV29-1	few	SVGGGQGDTIY
TRBV27	-	ASRGGTGEGYEQY
TRBV5-1	few	ASSFQSSETQY
TRBV19	-	ASGPNQGKTQY
TRBV7-9	-	ASSQLAAGNSPLH
TRBV7-9	few	ASSPGRQAETQY
TRBV5-1	few	ASSLVGTNYEQY
TRBV20-1	-	SARPDRELSIQPQH
TRBV5-1	few	ASLEGDDTDTQY
TRBV29-1	many	SVDASGRMLYNEQF
TRBV6-6	-	ASMAYGYT
TRBV7-6	-	ASSYEYLETQY
TRBV20-1	-	SARGEVGQGEQY
TRBV20-1	-	SARDQGALGYT
TRBV3-1	few	ASSPNGRTGELF
TRBV20-1	few	SASLRQETQY
TRBV29-1	-	SVLPGTGGTEAF
TRBV7-2	-	ASSLVGTARGEQY
TRBV6-5	-	ASSYPQRADQPQH
TRBV7-8	few	ASSLDTRTDTQY
TRBV5-5	-	ASSRDPGADTQY
TRBV6-1	few	ASSKLTGDYRSYGYT
TRBV20-1	few	SARGPGSQPQH